This entry lists 32 T cell receptor beta chains sequenced from one sample in a study of T cells in Graves' hyperthyroidism and ophthalmopathy. The CDR3 regions of TCR beta were amplified from RNA transcripts. HTBI primers were used for first-round RT-PCR of the TCR CDR3. Each CDR3 protein is one row after TCRdb ran MiXCR on the multiplex PCR reads. The sample lists more than 550,000 distinct CDR3 sequences; just under 45% were seen once. The sample taken for sequencing was peripheral blood or thyroid tissue (not recorded which). Receptors originate from an adult man with Graves' disease, either hyperthyroidism or ophthalmopathy (not recorded which).

The rearrangement uses TRBV25-1 and TRBJ1-5; tentative D call: TRBD1 (6 bases). Trimming pared 8 bases from V and 7 bases from J, leaving 18 bases between. CDR1 is MGHDK and CDR2 is SYGVNS in the germline V gene. The CDR3 contains 14 residues. CDR3 sequence: CASVEQGFGQPQHF. As DNA, the CDR3 is TGTGCCAGCGTTGAACAGGGCTTCGGGCAGCCCCAGCATTTT.

The chain has TRBV10-3 and TRBJ1-6; D uncertain. V was shortened by 8 bases and J by 1 base, with 18 bases between the two germline ends. CDR1 and CDR2 from the germline V gene are ENHRY and SYGVKD. This CDR3 comprises 17 residues. This chain's CDR3 is CAIQPHGDGSYNSPLHF. DNA of the CDR3: TGTGCCATCCAACCTCACGGGGATGGTTCCTATAATTCACCCCTCCACTTT.

This chain uses TRBV20-1 with TRBJ2-5; TRBD2 matches 9 bases. With V trimmed by 3 bases and J by 1 base, 9 bases remained unmatched. Germline CDR1 is DFQATT and CDR2 is SNEGSKA (reference sequence). This CDR3 is 16 amino acids long. The CDR3 DNA follows: TGCAGTGCTAGTTTAAGGGCTAGCGGGGTCCAAGAGACCCAGTACTTC. It translates to CSASLRASGVQETQYF.

This clonotype was picked up many times. CDR3 sequence reads: CASGRGVESPLHF. Here the CDR3 DNA reads TGTGCCAGCGGCAGGGGGGTGGAATCACCCCTCCACTTT. The V gene is TRBV2, the J gene TRBJ1-6, with 7 bases aligning to TRBD1. The CDR3 spans 13 residues. V lost 8 bases to trimming and J lost 10 bases; unmatched junction nucleotides: 8. Germline values: CDR1 SNHLY, CDR2 FYNNEI.

This clonotype occurred once. This clone may be a read error of a much larger clone one base away. V usage is TRBV7-4 and J usage is TRBJ2-5, with 10 bases aligning to TRBD1. Germline CDR1 reads SGHVT; CDR2 reads SQSDAQ. There are 14 residues in the CDR3. The CDR3 bases are TGTGCCAGCAGCGTAGCCGGGACAGGGGAGACCAAGTACTTC. Translated, it gives CASSVAGTGETKYF. The complete variable domain, with remaining parts taken from reference TRBV7-4 and TRBJ2-5, reads GAGVSQSPRYKVAKRGRDVALRCDSISGHVTLYWYRQTLGQGSEVLTYSQSDAQRDKSGRPSGRFSAERPERSVSTLKIQRTEQGDSAVYLCASSVAGTGETKYFGPGTRLLVL.

This clonotype was detected many times. This chain connects TRBV19 to TRBJ2-6; 7 bases fit TRBD1. Germline lookup yields CDR1 LNHDA and CDR2 SQIVND (reference sequence). The trim removed 6 bases at V and 1 base at J, leaving 3 bases unmatched. This CDR3 contains 15 residues. Here the CDR3 DNA reads TGTGCCAGTAGCCCGACAGGGTCTGGGGCCAACGTCCTGACTTTC. Its protein product is CASSPTGSGANVLTF.

The chain joins TRBV7-2 to TRBJ1-5; 12 bases are shared with TRBD1. Germline-derived CDR1 and CDR2 are SGHTA and FQGNSA. The V segment lost 5 bases and the J segment 3 bases; nucleotides outside the gene matches: 5. CDR3 length equals 16 residues. The CDR3 loop is CASSPGDRGLNQPQHF. The CDR3 nucleotides read TGTGCCAGCAGCCCGGGGGACAGGGGGCTCAATCAGCCCCAGCATTTT.

Note on this clonotype: A clone one base away is much larger, so this may be a read error. The gene calls are TRBV29-1 and TRBJ2-5; D could derive from TRBD1 or TRBD2 (5 bases each). Germline CDR1 reads SQVTM; CDR2 reads ANQGSEA. There are 13 residues in the CDR3. The chain's CDR3 is CSAPTGAQEAQYF. CDR3 nucleotide sequence: TGCAGCGCACCAACCGGGGCCCAAGAGGCCCAGTACTTC. Full variable domain (missing parts from reference TRBV29-1 and TRBJ2-5): SAVISQKPSRDICQRGTSLTIQCQVDSQVTMMFWYRQQPGQSLTLIATANQGSEATYESGFVIDKFPISRPNLTFSTLTVSNMSPEDSSIYLCSAPTGAQEAQYFGPGTRLLVL.

This clonotype occurred a few times. This chain links TRBV2 with TRBJ1-2; 9 nucleotides line up with TRBD1. This CDR3 contains 16 residues. CDR1 SNHLY and CDR2 FYNNEI come from the germline V gene. After removal of 6 bases from V and 6 bases from J, the junction contained 14 bases not matched to a gene. In DNA form, the CDR3 reads TGTGCCAGCAGCCAGCTACCGGGACAGGGTTTCGATGGCTACACCTTC. It yields the protein CASSQLPGQGFDGYTF.

With respect to this clonotype: A read error may account for a junction end that differs from germline. The V and J genes are TRBV20-1 and TRBJ1-1; 9 bases are shared with TRBD1. This CDR3 region has 12 residues. From germline, CDR1 is DFQATT and CDR2 SNEGSKA (reference sequence). In nucleotides, the CDR3 is TGCAGTGCTAACCCGGACAGGGGTGAAACTTTCTTT. It is translated as CSANPDRGETFF.

This clonotype was counted once. The chain links TRBV29-1 to TRBJ1-3; D unresolved. Trimming removed 6 bases at V and 0 bases at J, with 9 bases between. The CDR3 spans 13 residues. Per the germline V gene, CDR1 is SQVTM and CDR2 is ANQGSEA. This CDR3 is CSVSGSSGNTIYF. In DNA form, the CDR3 reads TGCAGCGTGTCCGGGTCCTCTGGAAACACCATATATTTT.

V and J are TRBV7-9 and TRBJ1-1, with 9 nucleotides matching TRBD1. The trim removed 6 bases at V and 4 bases at J, leaving 6 bases unmatched. Germline V gene lookup returns CDR1 SEHNR and CDR2 FQNEAQ (reference sequence). The CDR3 is 14 amino acids. Written as DNA, the CDR3 is TGTGCCAGCAGTCTCGGACAGGGGATCACTGAAGCTTTCTTT. The encoded protein is CASSLGQGITEAFF.

The chain recombines TRBV6-5 with TRBJ1-6; perhaps TRBD1 as D (5 bases). The CDR3 totals 14 residues. Germline V lookup: CDR1 MNHEY, CDR2 SVGAGI. V was cut by 5 bases and J by 7 bases, with 12 bases left in between. The CDR3 sequence is CASSENRLNSPLHF. DNA for the CDR3: TGTGCCAGCAGTGAGAACAGGTTAAATTCACCCCTCCACTTT.

This clonotype was seen a few times. The chain combines TRBV20-1 with TRBJ1-1; D is possibly TRBD1 (6 bases). CDR1 is DFQATT and CDR2 is SNEGSKA in the germline V gene (reference sequence). The CDR3 contains 13 residues. The V and J ends lost 0 bases and 8 bases respectively, with 13 bases between them. The CDR3 is CSARDESGTEAFF. As DNA, the CDR3 is TGCAGTGCTAGAGATGAGAGTGGGACAGAAGCTTTCTTT.

The chain employs TRBV7-2 and TRBJ2-1; D may match TRBD1 or TRBD2 (5 bases each). V was pared by 5 bases and J by 0 bases, with 14 bases between. The CDR3 is 16 residues long. Germline-derived CDR1 and CDR2 are SGHTA and FQGNSA. The chain's CDR3 is CASSRTGTDSYNEQFF. The DNA for the CDR3 is TGTGCCAGCAGCAGAACCGGGACGGACTCCTACAATGAGCAGTTCTTC.

This sequence joins TRBV2 and TRBJ2-7; TRBD1 aligns across 11 bases. J was trimmed by 6 bases and V by 5 bases; bases with no gene match: 3. CDR3 length: 13 amino acids. CDR1 SNHLY and CDR2 FYNNEI come from the germline V gene. CDR3 nucleotide sequence: TGTGCCAGCAGTCCGGACAGGGGGCGCGAGCAGTACTTC. Protein product: CASSPDRGREQYF. Supplemented by reference TRBV2 and TRBJ2-7, the full variable domain reads EPEVTQTPSHQVTQMGQEVILRCVPISNHLYFYWYRQILGQKVEFLVSFYNNEISEKSEIFDDQFSVERPDGSNFTLKIRSTKLEDSAMYFCASSPDRGREQYFGPGTRLTVT.

The V call is TRBV11-2, the J call TRBJ1-1, with D perhaps matching TRBD1 (6 bases). Deletions cut 5 bases from V and 4 bases from J, with 14 bases between. The V gene's germline CDR1 is SGHAT and CDR2 FQNNGV. CDR3 length: 14 amino acids. The CDR3 region is CASSQSAGATEAFF. The CDR3 DNA follows: TGTGCCAGCAGCCAGAGCGCAGGGGCCACTGAAGCTTTCTTT. The variable domain in full, with the rest retrieved from reference TRBV11-2 and TRBJ1-1, is EAGVAQSPRYKIIEKRQSVAFWCNPISGHATLYWYQQILGQGPKLLIQFQNNGVVDDSQLPKDRFSAERLKGVDSTLKIQPAKLEDSAVYLCASSQSAGATEAFFGQGTRLTVV.

This chain connects TRBV2 to TRBJ1-3; D is possibly TRBD1 (6 bases). CDR3 length: 17 amino acids. The V end was cut by 3 bases, the J end by 8 bases, with 23 bases between. Germline lookup yields CDR1 SNHLY and CDR2 FYNNEI. CDR3 amino acids: CASSDRIEGHYGYTIYF. The CDR3 nucleotides read TGTGCCAGCAGTGATAGGATTGAGGGACACTATGGCTACACCATATATTTT. The full variable domain, with the rest looked up from reference TRBV2 and TRBJ1-3, is EPEVTQTPSHQVTQMGQEVILRCVPISNHLYFYWYRQILGQKVEFLVSFYNNEISEKSEIFDDQFSVERPDGSNFTLKIRSTKLEDSAMYFCASSDRIEGHYGYTIYFGEGSWLTVV.

V gene TRBV20-1 combines with J gene TRBJ1-1; 7 nucleotides align to TRBD1. V dropped 0 bases and J dropped 0; count of bases not matched to a gene: 13. CDR1 and CDR2 from the germline V gene are DFQATT and SNEGSKA (reference sequence). The CDR3 covers 18 residues. The CDR3 region is CSARDPGTAKIMNTEAFF. In DNA form, the CDR3 reads TGCAGTGCTAGAGATCCGGGGACAGCCAAAATTATGAACACTGAAGCTTTCTTT.

This clonotype occurred a few times. The chain links TRBV7-9 to TRBJ1-2, with 8 bases lining up with TRBD1. V lost 5 bases, J lost 5 bases, and 13 bases stayed unmatched. In germline, CDR1 is SEHNR, CDR2 FQNEAQ (reference sequence). The CDR3 runs 16 residues. The CDR3 DNA follows: TGTGCCAGCAGCCCCCACTTAGGACAGGGCCCTTATGGCTACACCTTC. This codes for CASSPHLGQGPYGYTF.

This clonotype was found a few times. The chain carries TRBV13 and TRBJ1-3, with 9 bases fitting TRBD1. With 4 bases clipped from V and 0 bases from J, the junction kept 7 bases outside the gene matches. This CDR3 region has 17 residues. In germline, CDR1 is PRHDT, CDR2 FYEKMQ (reference sequence). The CDR3 DNA reads as TGTGCCAGCAGCTCATCCGGGACAGGGTACTCTGGAAACACCATATATTTT. Its translation: CASSSSGTGYSGNTIYF.

This clonotype appeared a few times. Here the CDR3 DNA reads TGTGCCAGTAGTACTGCGACAGGGAATGAAAAACTGTTTTTT. It yields the protein CASSTATGNEKLFF. The chain has TRBV19 and TRBJ1-4; 7 bases map to TRBD1. Germline V gene lookup returns CDR1 LNHDA and CDR2 SQIVND (reference sequence). The CDR3 loop spans 14 amino acids. V trimming: 4 bases; J trimming: 5 bases; junction bases outside the gene matches: 4. The full variable domain, with the rest looked up from reference TRBV19 and TRBJ1-4, is DGGITQSPKYLFRKEGQNVTLSCEQNLNHDAMYWYRQDPGQGLRLIYYSQIVNDFQKGDIAEGYSVSREKKESFPLTVTSAQKNPTAFYLCASSTATGNEKLFFGSGTQLSVL.

This clonotype showed up many times. The genes are TRBV7-6 and TRBJ2-7, with D possibly called TRBD1 or TRBD2 (6 bases each). V dropped 1 base and J dropped 2 bases, with 15 bases sitting between them. Germline assignment: CDR1 SGHVS and CDR2 FNYEAQ. The CDR3 length is 16 residues. The chain's CDR3 is CASSLELGGTTYEQYF. CDR3 nucleotide sequence: TGTGCCAGCAGCTTAGAGCTGGGGGGCACGACCTACGAGCAGTACTTC.

The V and J genes are TRBV24-1 and TRBJ2-3; TRBD2 is a possible D gene (7 bases). V gave up 11 bases and J gave up 1 base, with 15 bases separating them. Germline V CDR1 and CDR2: KGHDR, SFDVKD. This CDR3 region has 14 residues. The CDR3, as DNA: TGTGCCATCTCGGGGGGCATTGGCACAGATACGCAGTATTTT. Translated: CAISGGIGTDTQYF.

Regarding this clonotype: Being one base from a much bigger clone, this may be a read error. The chain recombines TRBV2 with TRBJ1-2; the D is unclear. V lost 4 bases and J lost 7, with 10 bases in between. In germline, CDR1 is SNHLY, CDR2 FYNNEI. The CDR3 spans 12 residues. The CDR3 sequence is CASSAAPGGYTF. CDR3 DNA: TGTGCCAGCAGTGCAGCGCCGGGTGGCTACACCTTC.

This clonotype was observed a handful of times. The rearrangement uses TRBV6-5 and TRBJ2-5, with D perhaps TRBD1 (6 bases). This CDR3 region has 13 residues. V was pared by 6 bases and J by 4 bases, with 12 bases between. Germline CDR1 reads MNHEY; CDR2 reads SVGAGI. The CDR3 nucleotides read TGTGCCAGCAGCAGTATGGACAGAGAGACCCAGTACTTC. This translates into CASSSMDRETQYF.

This clonotype was counted only a few times. V gene TRBV20-1 combines with J gene TRBJ2-5, with a weak D call TRBD2 (5 bases). Per germline, CDR1 DFQATT and CDR2 SNEGSKA (reference sequence). The CDR3 contains 14 residues. The ends were cut back, 1 base at V and 2 bases at J, with 11 bases in the middle. CDR3 amino acids: CSARVSGIQETQYF. CDR3 nucleotide sequence: TGCAGTGCTAGAGTCAGCGGAATACAAGAGACCCAGTACTTC.

This clonotype has just a few counts. One end of the junction is discordant with germline, which a read error may explain. This rearrangement joins TRBV5-1 to TRBJ1-5, with D perhaps TRBD1 (6 bases). This CDR3 is 14 amino acids long. Germline V gene data show CDR1 as SGHRS and CDR2 as YFSETQ. CDR3 DNA sequence: TGTGCCAGCAGGAGGGGGGGCGCGGATCAGCCCCAGCATTTT. This sequence encodes CASRRGGADQPQHF. The variable domain in full, with the rest retrieved from reference TRBV5-1 and TRBJ1-5, is KAGVTQTPRYLIKTRGQQVTLSCSPISGHRSVSWYQQTPGQGLQFLFEYFSETQRNKGNFPGRFSGRQFSNSRSEMNVSTLELGDSALYLCASRRGGADQPQHFGDGTRLSIL.

V and J are TRBV20-1 and TRBJ2-3, with TRBD2 identical over 8 bases. Per the germline V gene, CDR1 is DFQATT and CDR2 is SNEGSKA (reference sequence). The CDR3 length is 10 residues. Trimming took 8 bases from V and 5 from J; bases not matched to a gene: 0. As DNA, the CDR3 is TGCAGTCGGGGGGGAGATACGCAGTATTTT. It is translated as CSRGGDTQYF.

The table lists this clonotype with many counts. This chain links TRBV29-1 with TRBJ1-1; D uncertain. From germline, CDR1 is SQVTM and CDR2 ANQGSEA. V was clipped by 6 bases and J by 3 bases, with 11 bases between them. The CDR3 is made up of 12 amino acids. The CDR3 here is CSVGGRDTEAFF. DNA for the CDR3: TGCAGCGTAGGAGGGAGGGACACTGAAGCTTTCTTT. Supplemented by reference TRBV29-1 and TRBJ1-1, the full variable domain reads SAVISQKPSRDICQRGTSLTIQCQVDSQVTMMFWYRQQPGQSLTLIATANQGSEATYESGFVIDKFPISRPNLTFSTLTVSNMSPEDSSIYLCSVGGRDTEAFFGQGTRLTVV.

This clonotype was seen more than once but under ten times. V usage is TRBV5-4 and J usage is TRBJ1-1, with unresolved D. CDR1 and CDR2 (germline): SGHNT, YYREEE (reference sequence). This CDR3 has 12 amino acids. The V end lost 3 bases, the J end lost 4 bases, and 7 bases lay between the germline ends. CDR3 sequence (DNA): TGTGCCAGCAGCTCTCAGTTCACTGAAGCTTTCTTT. Encoded protein: CASSSQFTEAFF.

This clonotype showed up just once. The chain joins TRBV11-1 to TRBJ1-1, with no clear D. CDR3 length equals 11 residues. Germline V gene lookup returns CDR1 SGHAT and CDR2 FQDESV (reference sequence). Written as DNA, the CDR3 is TGTGCTAGGTATGGGAACACTGAAGCTTTCTTT. As protein: CARYGNTEAFF. Full variable domain (remainder filled in from reference TRBV11-1 and TRBJ1-1): EAEVAQSPRYKITEKSQAVAFWCDPISGHATLYWYRQILGQGPELLVQFQDESVVDDSQLPKDRFSAERLKGVDSTLKIQPAELGDSAMYLCARYGNTEAFFGQGTRLTVV.